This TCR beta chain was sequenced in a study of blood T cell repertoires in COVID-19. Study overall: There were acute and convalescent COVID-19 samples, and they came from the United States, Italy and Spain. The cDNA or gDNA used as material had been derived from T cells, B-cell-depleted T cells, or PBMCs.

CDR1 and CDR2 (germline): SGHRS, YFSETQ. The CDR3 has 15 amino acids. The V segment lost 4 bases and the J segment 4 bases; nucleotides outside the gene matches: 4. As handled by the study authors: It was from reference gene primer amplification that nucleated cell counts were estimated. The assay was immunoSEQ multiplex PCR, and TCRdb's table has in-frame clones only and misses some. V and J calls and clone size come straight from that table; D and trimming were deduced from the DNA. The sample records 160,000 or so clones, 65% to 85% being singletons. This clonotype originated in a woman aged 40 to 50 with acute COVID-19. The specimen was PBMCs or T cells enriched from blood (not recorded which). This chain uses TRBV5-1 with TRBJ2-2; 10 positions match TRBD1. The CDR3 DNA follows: TGCGCCAGCAGCCCTGGACAGGGGGGCACCGGGGAGCTGTTTTTT. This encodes CASSPGQGGTGELFF.